This record covers a single TCR beta chain. Its antigen is as yet unknown. J lost 1 base, V lost 11 bases, and 10 bases had no gene match. The CDR3 loop spans 15 amino acids. CDR1 and CDR2 (germline): SEHNR, FQNEAQ (reference sequence). Assay: immunoSEQ multiplex PCR; the TCRdb copy retains only in-frame clones and omits some. The table has under 150,000 clones, 65% to 90% seen once. This entry is derived from a study of T cell responses to AZD1222 COVID-19 vaccine. Findings of the study overall: After the peak T cell response, and only then, were repertoires sampled. Reportedly, close to half of spike-specific TCRs are directed against unmutated variant regions. Females made up more of the donors, who were largely white British, and clonal diversity may have come out too low.

The receptor comes from an adult who received the MenACWY meningococcal vaccine as a control. The input for sequencing was peripheral blood, taken 28 days after the second dose of the MenACWY control vaccine. The V call is TRBV7-9, the J call TRBJ2-2; 7 bases match TRBD2. In nucleotides, the CDR3 is TGTGCCCCTAAAGCCCCGGGGGGGAACACCGGGGAGCTGTTTTTT. Its protein is CAPKAPGGNTGELFF.